The entry that follows covers one TCR beta chain sequence. This clonotype was seen at least ten times. The clone's antigen remains unknown. Base-call qualities are not available, and no considerably larger clone is one nucleotide away. The sample comes from a study of T cells in Graves' hyperthyroidism and ophthalmopathy (dated by TCRdb to between 2019 and 2020). At the level of the whole study: Peripheral blood was collected at initial diagnosis, before any treatment. TCR V-J signatures able to tell the groups apart were searched for in a discovery cohort of about a hundred patients, of whom more than 40 had Graves' ophthalmopathy and around 58 had stable Graves' hyperthyroidism. Prospective prediction of ophthalmopathy was tested in an independent validation cohort consisting of about 20 hyperthyroidism patients and more than 15 patients who later progressed to ophthalmopathy. For training and testing, the 100 or so patients in the discovery cohort were randomly divided in a 7:3 ratio. The study also compared thyroid tissue and blood T-cell repertoires from about six Graves' hyperthyroidism patients. After blood sampling, hyperthyroidism patients were treated with methimazole at a starting dose of 30 mg daily, and ophthalmopathy patients were treated with high-dose intravenous methylprednisolone. According to the paper, TCR Vbeta CDR3 sequencing was carried out on roughly 130 peripheral blood samples, which came from some 41 ophthalmopathy, around 74 hyperthyroidism and roughly 17 progressor patients.

Overall results and qualifications from the work: Blood samples also contained most of the expanded thyroid clonotypes (frequency above 0.001), which suggests that blood repertoires may reflect thyroid immune responses. No statistical method was used to fix the sample size in advance, and group allocation was not hidden from the investigators. In validation, the model predicted progression to ophthalmopathy with 60% to 71% sensitivity and 72% to 75% specificity, a median of about 6 months before onset. In cross-validation, a model built on a 13 V-J signature told ophthalmopathy apart from stable hyperthyroidism with 85% to 90% sensitivity and roughly 81% specificity, and in testing the same model reached 80%/75%.

Ophthalmopathy patients had moderately to severely active disease, with a Clinical Activity Score of 3 or more, a NOSPECS grade of 4 or more, and a disease duration of less than 3 months. Patients with uncontrolled infections, other autoimmune diseases, pregnancy or lactation were excluded. Diagnoses were based on clinical symptoms, serum thyroxine and TRAb, thyroid ultrasound and orbital computed tomography. PBMCs were isolated from about 9 ml of fresh peripheral blood by Ficoll-Paque density gradient centrifugation. Total RNA was extracted using Trizol reagent, and RNA quality was assessed on an Agilent 2100 Bioanalyzer. The TCR beta CDR3 regions were amplified from RNA transcripts. A first-round RT-PCR of the TCR CDR3 used the HTBI primer set with the Qiagen OneStep RT-PCR kit. Libraries were constructed in a second round of multiplex PCR, after which size selection and purification were performed. Sequencing of the libraries was done on an Illumina HiSeq2000 using paired-end 100 bp reads. The original methods were these. SOAPnuke was used to process the raw data, removing reads that contained adapters or uncalled bases, had a mean Phred below 15, or lacked an exact match to the constant primer or identifier. High-quality paired reads were merged with COPE v1.2.5, and unique nucleotide sequences were defined as clonotypes. MiTCR v1.1 was used to align clonotypes to the IMGT TRBV, TRBD and TRBJ reference segments. The analysis included only V-J combinations with a frequency above 0.0001, which together covered 99% to 99.2% of the repertoires. The TCS score was defined as the ratio of F50 (clonal expansion) to E x V (chaos), calculated using BLOSUM62-based TCRdist between CDR3 peptides within each V-J. Welch's t-statistics and random forest reduced around 550 V-J features to under 15, which were used in a naive Bayes classifier (R e1071). TCRdb cleaned the public reads at Q25 with fastp, built clones with MiXCR and kept in-frame beta chains. Each CDR3 protein gets just one entry, which takes the most common genes and DNA from the rows behind it. TCRdb's processing, not the authors' own work, is the source of the V and J calls. Recorded for this sample are about 610,000 distinct CDR3 sequences; around 16% of them occurred a single time. Roughly 3.3% of the sample rests with the top ten.

Including cysteine and phenylalanine, the CDR3 has 17 amino acids. Only the CDR3 DNA stays, 51 bases, in frame from base 1. The V end loses 5 bases and the J end loses 1 base, and a stretch of 15 bases separates them. For CDR1 and CDR2, the germline V gene lists MNHNS and SASEGT. The sequencing sample was made of blood. Recombination joined TRBV6-1 with TRBJ2-6; there is no confident call for the D gene. This sequence was found in a woman aged 40 to 49 with Graves' ophthalmopathy. The CDR3 region has the sequence CASSSRRDGSGANVLTF. The nucleotide sequence reads TGTGCCAGCAGTTCCCGCCGAGACGGTTCTGGGGCCAACGTCCTGACTTTC.